These 20 T cell receptor beta chains were sequenced from one sample in a study of cytomegalovirus exposure and HLA in healthy donors. The method was immunoSEQ multiplex PCR; TCRdb's version includes in-frame clones alone and lacks a portion of them. The repertoire holds about 190,000 clones, with roughly 84% as singletons. Sequenced material: PBMCs. Every receptor here comes from a man in his late teens or twenties in good health and CMV-seropositive.

The chain employs TRBV4-1 and TRBJ2-3; 13 positions match TRBD2. Losses at the gene ends were 3 bases for V and 8 bases for J; bases not matched to a gene: 8. This CDR3 comprises 16 residues. Germline CDR1 and CDR2: MGHRA and YSYEKL. The CDR3 region is CASSQGLAGLFGTQYF. The DNA of the CDR3 is TGCGCCAGCAGCCAGGGACTAGCGGGATTGTTTGGTACGCAGTATTTT.

Only one count was recorded for this clone. The chain is built from TRBV13 and TRBJ2-7; 11 bases match TRBD1. The V gene end was trimmed by 5 bases and the J gene end by 3 bases; junction bases not matched to a gene: 3. CDR3 length: 14 amino acids. The germline gives CDR1 PRHDT, CDR2 FYEKMQ (reference sequence). The CDR3 coding sequence is TGTGCCAGCAGCCCCGGGACAGGGGGCTACGAGCAGTACTTC. This sequence encodes CASSPGTGGYEQYF.

The rearrangement uses TRBV27 and TRBJ2-1; D uncertain. The V gene lost 0 bases and the J gene lost 0 bases, with 9 bases spanning the gap. CDR1 and CDR2 from the germline V gene are MNHEY and SMNVEV (reference sequence). This CDR3 has 16 residues. CDR3 region: CASSLSRASSYNEQFF. The CDR3 DNA is TGTGCCAGCAGTTTATCACGAGCTAGCTCCTACAATGAGCAGTTCTTC.

The V call is TRBV18, the J call TRBJ1-2, with 9 bases that match TRBD1. V lost 3 bases, J lost 8 bases, and 7 bases stayed unmatched. The CDR3 length is 14 residues. Germline-derived CDR1 and CDR2 are KGHSH and LQKENI. CDR3 residues: CASSPLRTGDGYTF. The DNA for the CDR3 is TGTGCCAGCTCACCCCTCCGGACAGGGGACGGCTACACCTTC.

The chain joins TRBV6-1 to TRBJ2-7, with 14 bases aligning to TRBD2. Germline V gene lookup returns CDR1 MNHNS and CDR2 SASEGT. The J segment lost 6 bases and the V segment lost 6 bases, leaving 7 bases of the junction unmatched. CDR3 length equals 15 residues. Written as DNA, the CDR3 is TGTGCCAGCAGGGGACTAGCGGGAGCCCGGGCCGAGCAGTACTTC. It is translated as CASRGLAGARAEQYF.

The chain couples TRBV23-1 to TRBJ2-3; the match to TRBD2 covers 7 bases. TRBV23-1 is an ORF, and what it does is uncertain. Trimming cost V 11 bases and J 0 bases; bases outside gene matches: 8. The CDR3 totals 14 residues. The CDR3 region has the DNA TGCGCCTGGGGAGGGCGCACTAGCACAGATACGCAGTATTTT. Its translation: CAWGGRTSTDTQYF.

The V gene is TRBV5-4, the J gene TRBJ2-7, with D perhaps TRBD1 (6 bases). Germline V gene sequence: CDR1 SGHNT, CDR2 YYREEE (reference sequence). Between the trimmed V and J ends, which lost 0 bases and 1 base, there was a span of 8 bases. The length of the CDR3 is 14 residues. DNA for the CDR3: TGTGCCAGCAGCTTGGGACAGGTATCCTACGAGCAGTACTTC. Its translation: CASSLGQVSYEQYF.

The V and J genes are TRBV29-1 and TRBJ2-3; tentatively, D is TRBD2 (6 bases). Between the trimmed V and J ends, which lost 3 bases and 2 bases, there was a span of 9 bases. Germline assignment: CDR1 SQVTM and CDR2 ANQGSEA. This CDR3 is built from 13 residues. CDR3 bases: TGCAGCGTTGACACGGGAGTCACAGATACGCAGTATTTT. It codes for CSVDTGVTDTQYF.

This chain connects TRBV30 to TRBJ2-7; 9 bases are a match to TRBD1. CDR1 is GTSNPN and CDR2 is SVGIG in the germline V gene (reference sequence). Trimming at V came to 1 base and at J to 6 bases, leaving 4 bases not matched to a gene. The CDR3 consists of 13 residues. As DNA, the CDR3 is TGTGCCTGGAGTGGCAGGACAGGGGCCGAGCAGTACTTC. Translating gives CAWSGRTGAEQYF.

The rearrangement uses TRBV5-6 and TRBJ2-7; TRBD2 is a possible D gene (5 bases). CDR3 size: 13 residues. Germline V gene lookup returns CDR1 SGHDT and CDR2 YYEEEE. V shed 3 bases and J shed 2 bases, with 9 bases lying between them. The CDR3 sequence: CASSYGLTYEQYF. Here the CDR3 DNA reads TGTGCCAGCAGCTACGGACTGACCTACGAGCAGTACTTC.

The chain is built from TRBV4-3 and TRBJ2-1; 8 nucleotides match TRBD2. The CDR3 is 16 amino acids. V shed 1 base, J shed 5 bases, and the junction held 7 bases outside the gene matches. Germline V gene lookup returns CDR1 LGHNA and CDR2 YSLEER. CDR3 sequence (DNA): TGCGCCAGCAGCCAAGGGCCGGGACTAGGGCACAATGAGCAGTTCTTC. This translates into CASSQGPGLGHNEQFF.

This clone was seen a handful of times. V usage is TRBV30 and J usage is TRBJ1-1; D possibly corresponds to TRBD1 (5 bases). Trimming took off 5 bases at V and 0 bases at J, with 10 bases between the two ends. The CDR3 consists of 13 residues. Germline V gene data show CDR1 as GTSNPN and CDR2 as SVGIG (reference sequence). CDR3 residues: CAWQQGMNTEAFF. CDR3 bases: TGTGCCTGGCAGCAGGGCATGAACACTGAAGCTTTCTTT.

This clone was seen just once. This chain uses TRBV27 with TRBJ2-1, with 7 bases aligning to TRBD1. The germline V gene has CDR1 MNHEY and CDR2 SMNVEV (reference sequence). The J segment lost 4 bases and the V segment lost 5 bases, leaving 8 bases of the junction unmatched. This CDR3 spans 15 amino acids. The CDR3 sequence is CASSLTGQRYNEQFF. The CDR3 nucleotides are TGTGCCAGCAGTCTGACAGGGCAACGTTACAATGAGCAGTTCTTC.

The chain joins TRBV28 to TRBJ2-3; 7 bases match TRBD1. There are 16 residues in the CDR3. Germline V gene data show CDR1 as MDHEN and CDR2 as SYDVKM. V lost 5 bases and J lost 0; bases outside the gene matches: 8. In DNA, the CDR3 is TGTGCCAGCAGTGCGTGGACAGGTTCTAGCACAGATACGCAGTATTTT. It codes for CASSAWTGSSTDTQYF.

The chain couples TRBV7-2 to TRBJ2-7; 8 nucleotides match TRBD2. The CDR3 is 17 residues long. Germline V CDR1 and CDR2: SGHTA, FQGNSA. The V and J ends lost 5 bases and 3 bases, in that order; junction bases with no gene match: 15. The DNA for the CDR3 is TGTGCCAGCAGCCCAACCCCCGGGACTAGGCGTTTCTACGAGCAGTACTTC. Its translation: CASSPTPGTRRFYEQYF.

The chain employs TRBV19 and TRBJ2-7; D not certain. CDR1 and CDR2 from the germline V gene are LNHDA and SQIVND (reference sequence). The CDR3 sequence is 13 residues long. Trimming removed 3 bases from V and 3 bases from J, with 9 bases in between. CDR3 coding DNA: TGTGCCAGTAGTATTGGGCGTGGCTACGAGCAGTACTTC. As protein: CASSIGRGYEQYF.

This clone has only a few counts. The chain has TRBV6-6 and TRBJ2-7; a possible D gene is TRBD1 (6 bases). Germline CDR1 is MNHNY and CDR2 is SVGAGI (reference sequence). Trimming cost V 7 bases and J 2 bases, with 15 bases left between them. There are 14 residues in the CDR3. The CDR3: CASTLGGTPYEQYF. In DNA form, the CDR3 reads TGTGCCAGCACCCTCGGTGGGACACCCTACGAGCAGTACTTC.

The CDR3, as DNA: TGTGCCAGCAGCACCGAACTAGCGGGACACGGGGAGACCCAGTACTTC. As protein: CASSTELAGHGETQYF. The chain carries TRBV11-2 and TRBJ2-5; TRBD2 aligns across 10 bases. V shed 5 bases, J shed 5 bases, and the junction held 11 bases outside the gene matches. The CDR3 has 16 residues. Germline V gives CDR1 SGHAT, CDR2 FQNNGV.

V gene TRBV5-6 combines with J gene TRBJ1-1; TRBD1 is a possible D gene (6 bases). The CDR3 loop spans 18 amino acids. The germline gives CDR1 SGHDT, CDR2 YYEEEE. V lost 3 bases to trimming and J lost 3 bases, with 24 bases between them. CDR3 sequence (DNA): TGTGCCAGCAGCTCGAGGGGCAGGGGAAGGGTTTTGGACACTGAAGCTTTCTTT. Protein product: CASSSRGRGRVLDTEAFF. The full variable domain, with the rest looked up from reference TRBV5-6 and TRBJ1-1, is DAGVTQSPTHLIKTRGQQVTLRCSPKSGHDTVSWYQQALGQGPQFIFQYYEEEERQRGNFPDRFSGHQFPNYSSELNVNALLLGDSALYLCASSSRGRGRVLDTEAFFGQGTRLTVV.

This clone has a handful of counts. The chain is built from TRBV7-8 and TRBJ1-5; 11 nucleotides line up with TRBD1. With V trimmed by 1 base and J by 11 bases, 7 bases remained unmatched. Germline CDR1 reads SGHVS; CDR2 reads FQNEAQ. The CDR3 runs 15 residues. The CDR3 DNA follows: TGTGCCAGCAGCTTAGACGGGACAGGGGGAACGACCCAGCATTTT. Its translation is CASSLDGTGGTTQHF.